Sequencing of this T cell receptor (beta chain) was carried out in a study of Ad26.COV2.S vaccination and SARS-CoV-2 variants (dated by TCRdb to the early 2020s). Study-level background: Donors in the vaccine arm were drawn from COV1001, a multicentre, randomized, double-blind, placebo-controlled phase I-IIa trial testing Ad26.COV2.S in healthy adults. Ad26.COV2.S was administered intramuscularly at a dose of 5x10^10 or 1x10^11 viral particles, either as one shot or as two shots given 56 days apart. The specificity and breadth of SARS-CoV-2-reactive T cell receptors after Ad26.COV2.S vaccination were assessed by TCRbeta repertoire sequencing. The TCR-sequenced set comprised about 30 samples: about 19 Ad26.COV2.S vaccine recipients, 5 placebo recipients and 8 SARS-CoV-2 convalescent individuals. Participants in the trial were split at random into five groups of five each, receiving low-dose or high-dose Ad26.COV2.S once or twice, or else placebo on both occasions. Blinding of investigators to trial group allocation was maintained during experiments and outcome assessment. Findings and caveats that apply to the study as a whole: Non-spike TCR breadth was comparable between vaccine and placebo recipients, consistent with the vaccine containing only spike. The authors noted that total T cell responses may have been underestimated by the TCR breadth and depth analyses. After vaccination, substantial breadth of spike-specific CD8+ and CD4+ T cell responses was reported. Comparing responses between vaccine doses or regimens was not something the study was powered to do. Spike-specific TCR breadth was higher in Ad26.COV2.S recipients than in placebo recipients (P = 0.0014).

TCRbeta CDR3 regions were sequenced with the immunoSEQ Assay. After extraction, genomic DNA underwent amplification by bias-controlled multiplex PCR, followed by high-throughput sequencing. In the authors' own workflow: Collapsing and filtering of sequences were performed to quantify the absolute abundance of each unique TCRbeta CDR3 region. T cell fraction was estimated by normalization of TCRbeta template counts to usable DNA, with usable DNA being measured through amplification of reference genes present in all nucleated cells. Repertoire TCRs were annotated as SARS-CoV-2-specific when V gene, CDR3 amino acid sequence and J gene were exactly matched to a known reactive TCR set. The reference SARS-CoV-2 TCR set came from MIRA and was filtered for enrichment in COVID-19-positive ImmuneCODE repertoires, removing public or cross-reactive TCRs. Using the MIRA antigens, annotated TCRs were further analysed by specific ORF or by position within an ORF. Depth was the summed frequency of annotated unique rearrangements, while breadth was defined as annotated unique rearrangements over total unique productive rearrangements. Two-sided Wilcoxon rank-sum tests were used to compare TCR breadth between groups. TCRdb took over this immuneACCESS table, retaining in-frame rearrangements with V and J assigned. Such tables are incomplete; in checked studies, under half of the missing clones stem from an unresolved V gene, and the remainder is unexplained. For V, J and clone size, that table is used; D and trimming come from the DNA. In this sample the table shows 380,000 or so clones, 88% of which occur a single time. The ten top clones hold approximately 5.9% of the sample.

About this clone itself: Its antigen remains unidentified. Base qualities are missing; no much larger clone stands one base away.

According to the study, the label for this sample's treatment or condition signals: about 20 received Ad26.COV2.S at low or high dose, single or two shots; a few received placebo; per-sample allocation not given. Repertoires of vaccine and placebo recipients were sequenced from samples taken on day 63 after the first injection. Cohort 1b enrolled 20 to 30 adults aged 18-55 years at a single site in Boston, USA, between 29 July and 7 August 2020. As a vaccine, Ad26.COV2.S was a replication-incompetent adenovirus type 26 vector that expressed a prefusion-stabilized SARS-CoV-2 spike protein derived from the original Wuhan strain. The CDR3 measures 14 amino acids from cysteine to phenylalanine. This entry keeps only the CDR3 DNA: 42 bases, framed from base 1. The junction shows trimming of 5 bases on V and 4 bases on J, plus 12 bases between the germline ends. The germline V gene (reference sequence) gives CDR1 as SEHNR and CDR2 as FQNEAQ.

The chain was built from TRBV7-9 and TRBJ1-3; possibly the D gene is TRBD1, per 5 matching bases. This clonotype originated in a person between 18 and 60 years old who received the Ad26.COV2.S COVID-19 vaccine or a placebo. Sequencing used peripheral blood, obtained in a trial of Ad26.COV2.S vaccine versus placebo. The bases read TGTGCCAGCAGCCGCACAGGTAGCGGAAACACCATATATTTT. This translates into CASSRTGSGNTIYF.